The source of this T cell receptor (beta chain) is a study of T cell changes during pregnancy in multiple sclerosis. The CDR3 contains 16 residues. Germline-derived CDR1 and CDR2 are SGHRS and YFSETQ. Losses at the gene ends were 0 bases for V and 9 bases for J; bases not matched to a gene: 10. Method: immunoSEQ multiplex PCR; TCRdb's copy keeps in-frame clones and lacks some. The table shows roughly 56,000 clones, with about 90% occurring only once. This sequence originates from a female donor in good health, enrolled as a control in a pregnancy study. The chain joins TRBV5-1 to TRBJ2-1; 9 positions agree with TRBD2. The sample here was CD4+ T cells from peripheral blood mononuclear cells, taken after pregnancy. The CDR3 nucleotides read TGCGCCAGCAGCTTGGGTAGCGGGAGAATCAGTGGTGAGCAGTTCTTC. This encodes CASSLGSGRISGEQFF.